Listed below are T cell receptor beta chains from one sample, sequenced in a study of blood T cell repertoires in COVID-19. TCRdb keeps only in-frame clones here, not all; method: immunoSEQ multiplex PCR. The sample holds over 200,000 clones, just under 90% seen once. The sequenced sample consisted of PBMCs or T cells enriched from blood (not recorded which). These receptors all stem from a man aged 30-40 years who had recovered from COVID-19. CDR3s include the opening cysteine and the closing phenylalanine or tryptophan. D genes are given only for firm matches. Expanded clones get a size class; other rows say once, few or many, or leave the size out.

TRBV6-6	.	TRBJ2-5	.	TGTGCCAGCACCTCCCTGACTCCTCCACGCGAGACCCAGTACTTC	CASTSLTPPRETQYF
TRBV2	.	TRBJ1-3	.	TGTGCCAGTAATGGGGCAGCAAGCTCTGGAAACACCATATATTTT	CASNGAASSGNTIYF
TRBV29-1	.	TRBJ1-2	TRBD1	TGCAGCGTTGATGGGGATCCTGGGACAGAATATGGCTACACCTTC	CSVDGDPGTEYGYTF
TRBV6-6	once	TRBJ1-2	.	TGTGCCAGCAGTTACGTTCCACCCCGGGGCTACACCTTC	CASSYVPPRGYTF
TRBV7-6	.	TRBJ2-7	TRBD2	TGTGCCAGCAGCTCCGGACTAGCGGGAGGGCCCTACGAGCAGTACTTC	CASSSGLAGGPYEQYF
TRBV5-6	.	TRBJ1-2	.	TGTGCCAGCAGCTTGAGAGAGATTTCTAACTATGGCTACACCTTC	CASSLREISNYGYTF
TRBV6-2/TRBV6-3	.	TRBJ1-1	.	TGTGCCAGCACCCCTTTTCGGGGCGGGAGCACTGAAGCTTTCTTT	CASTPFRGGSTEAFF
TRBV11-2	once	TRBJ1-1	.	TGTGCCAGCAGCCACTGGACAGAGAACACTGAAGCTTTCTTT	CASSHWTENTEAFF
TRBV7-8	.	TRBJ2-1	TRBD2	TGTGCCAGCAGCACTAGCGGGAGTTTAGTAGAGCAGTTCTTC	CASSTSGSLVEQFF
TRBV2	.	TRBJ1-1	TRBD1	TGTGCCAGCAGTAAAGACAGGGTGAACACTGAAGCTTTCTTT	CASSKDRVNTEAFF
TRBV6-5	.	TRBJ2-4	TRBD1	TGTGCCAGCAGGGACAGGGCAAACATTCAGTACTTC	CASRDRANIQYF
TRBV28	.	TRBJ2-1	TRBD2	TGTGCCAGCAGTCCACGGGGGGTTGTATGGGGCGAGCAGTTCTTC	CASSPRGVVWGEQFF
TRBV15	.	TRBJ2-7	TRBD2	TGTGCCACCAGCAGGGGAGGGTATAGCGGGATTAGCTCCTACGAGCAGTACTTC	CATSRGGYSGISSYEQYF
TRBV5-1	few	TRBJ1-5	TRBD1	TGCGCCAGCAGCTTGGTTCAGGGGGCGGGCAATCAGCCCCAGCATTTT	CASSLVQGAGNQPQHF
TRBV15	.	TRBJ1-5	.	TGTGCCACCAGCAGAGATTGGGGCCAACAGCCCCAGCATTTT	CATSRDWGQQPQHF
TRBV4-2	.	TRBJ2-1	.	TGTGCCAGCAGCCAAGGCCCCACGGGGAATGGGCAGTTCTTC	CASSQGPTGNGQFF
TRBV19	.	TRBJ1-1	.	TGTGCCAGTAGTATAATACGGGAGGACACTGAAGCTTTCTTT	CASSIIREDTEAFF
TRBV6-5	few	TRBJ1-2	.	TGTGCCAGCAGTTACTCGCTCTTCCGGGGGTTTGGCTACACCTTC	CASSYSLFRGFGYTF
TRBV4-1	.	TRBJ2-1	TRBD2	TGCGCCAGCAGCCAAGTTTTAATAGCGGGGCCCCTAGACAATGAGCAGTTCTTC	CASSQVLIAGPLDNEQFF
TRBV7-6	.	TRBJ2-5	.	TGTGCCAGCAGCTCCCTAACAGGGCTACAAGAGACCCAGTACTTC	CASSSLTGLQETQYF
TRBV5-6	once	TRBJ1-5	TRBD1	TGTGCCAGCAGCCTCGGACAGGGCCTAGGACAGCCCCAGCATTTT	CASSLGQGLGQPQHF
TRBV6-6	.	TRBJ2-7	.	TGTGCCAGCAACGGACAGCGCAGGAACGAGCAGTACTTC	CASNGQRRNEQYF
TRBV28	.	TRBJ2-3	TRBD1	TGTGCCAGCAGTTTGGGACAGGGGACGGGCGGCACAGATACGCAGTATTTT	CASSLGQGTGGTDTQYF
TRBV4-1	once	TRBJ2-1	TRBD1	TGCGCCAGCAGCCAAATCGGGGGACAGGGGGACAATGAGCAGTTCTTC	CASSQIGGQGDNEQFF
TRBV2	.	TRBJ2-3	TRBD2	TGTGCCAGCAGTGATTCTAGCGGTAGCACAGATACGCAGTATTTT	CASSDSSGSTDTQYF
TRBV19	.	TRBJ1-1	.	TGTGCCAGTAGTACGACAGGGAACACTGAAGCTTTCTTT	CASSTTGNTEAFF